This T cell receptor (beta chain) is from a study of blood T cell repertoires in COVID-19. Study as a whole: There were acute and convalescent COVID-19 samples, and they came from the United States, Italy and Spain.

TCRdb keeps only in-frame clones here, not all; method: immunoSEQ multiplex PCR. Of 45,000 to 50,000 clones in the sample, about 83% were seen once. Germline-derived CDR1 and CDR2 are SNHLY and FYNNEI. V was pared by 6 bases and J by 4 bases, with 7 bases of the junction left unmatched. This CDR3 contains 14 residues. The chain employs TRBV2 and TRBJ2-5; 8 bases agree with TRBD1. The sample was peripheral blood. The sequence derives from a man aged 80 or over in a cohort sampled during active COVID-19. The DNA for the CDR3 is TGTGCCAGCAGAGGACAGGGCCTTTCAGAGACCCAGTACTTC. Its protein is CASRGQGLSETQYF.